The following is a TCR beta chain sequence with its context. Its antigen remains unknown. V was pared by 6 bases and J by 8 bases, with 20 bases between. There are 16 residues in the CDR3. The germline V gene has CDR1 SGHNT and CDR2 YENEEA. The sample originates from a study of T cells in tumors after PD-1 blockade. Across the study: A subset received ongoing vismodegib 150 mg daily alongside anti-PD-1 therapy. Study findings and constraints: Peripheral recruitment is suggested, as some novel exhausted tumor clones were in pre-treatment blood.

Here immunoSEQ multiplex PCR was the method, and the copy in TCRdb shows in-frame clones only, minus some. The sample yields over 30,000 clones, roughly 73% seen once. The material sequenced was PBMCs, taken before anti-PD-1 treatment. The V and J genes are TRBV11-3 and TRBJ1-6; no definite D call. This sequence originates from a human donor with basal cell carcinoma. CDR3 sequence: CASSRISGGHYSPLHF. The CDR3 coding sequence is TGTGCCAGCAGTCGTATCTCTGGTGGGCATTATTCACCCCTCCACTTT.